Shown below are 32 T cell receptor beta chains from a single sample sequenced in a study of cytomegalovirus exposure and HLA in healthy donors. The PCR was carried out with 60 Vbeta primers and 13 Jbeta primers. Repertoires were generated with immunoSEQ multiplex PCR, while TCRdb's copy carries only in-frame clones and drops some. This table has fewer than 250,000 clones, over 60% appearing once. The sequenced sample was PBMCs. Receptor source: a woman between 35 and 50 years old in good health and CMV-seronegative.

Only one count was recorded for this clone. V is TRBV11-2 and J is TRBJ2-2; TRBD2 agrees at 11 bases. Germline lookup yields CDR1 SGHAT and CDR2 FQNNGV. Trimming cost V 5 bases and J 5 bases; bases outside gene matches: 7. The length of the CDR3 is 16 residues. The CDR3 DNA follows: TGTGCCAGCAGCATCACTAGCGGGAGAGGGACCGGGGAGCTGTTTTTT. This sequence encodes CASSITSGRGTGELFF.

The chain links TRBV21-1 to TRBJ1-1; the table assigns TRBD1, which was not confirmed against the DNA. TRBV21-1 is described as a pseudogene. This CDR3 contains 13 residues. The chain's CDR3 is CASRDRENTEAFF. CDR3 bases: TGTGCCAGCAGGGACAGGGAGAACACTGAAGCTTTCTTT.

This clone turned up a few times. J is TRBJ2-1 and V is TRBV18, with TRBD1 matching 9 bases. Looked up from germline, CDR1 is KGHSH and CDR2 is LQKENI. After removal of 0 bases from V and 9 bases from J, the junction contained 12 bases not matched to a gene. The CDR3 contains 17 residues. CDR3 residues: CASSPPFRDRVISEQFF. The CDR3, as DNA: TGTGCCAGCTCACCACCTTTCCGGGACAGGGTGATATCTGAGCAGTTCTTC. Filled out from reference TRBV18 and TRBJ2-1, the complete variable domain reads NAGVMQNPRHLVRRRGQEARLRCSPMKGHSHVYWYRQLPEEGLKFMVYLQKENIIDESGMPKERFSAEFPKEGPSILRIQQVVRGDSAAYFCASSPPFRDRVISEQFFGPGTRLTVL.

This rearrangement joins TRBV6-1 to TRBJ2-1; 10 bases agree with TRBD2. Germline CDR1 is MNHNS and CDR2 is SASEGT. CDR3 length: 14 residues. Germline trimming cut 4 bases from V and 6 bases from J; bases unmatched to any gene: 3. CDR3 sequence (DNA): TGTGCCAGCAGTGGCAGCGGGAGGGGCAATGAGCAGTTCTTC. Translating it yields CASSGSGRGNEQFF.

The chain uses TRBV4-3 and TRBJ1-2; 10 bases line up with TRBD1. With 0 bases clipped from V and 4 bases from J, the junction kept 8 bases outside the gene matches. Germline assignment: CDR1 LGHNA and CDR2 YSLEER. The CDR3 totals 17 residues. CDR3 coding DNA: TGCGCCAGCAGCCAAGAGCCCGGGACAGGGGCCTCCTATGGCTACACCTTC. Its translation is CASSQEPGTGASYGYTF.

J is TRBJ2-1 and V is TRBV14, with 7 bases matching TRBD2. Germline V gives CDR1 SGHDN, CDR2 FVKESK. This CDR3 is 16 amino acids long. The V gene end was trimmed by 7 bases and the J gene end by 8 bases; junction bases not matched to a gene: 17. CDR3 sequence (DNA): TGTGCCAGCACCCAGTTCTGGAGGGAGGGCCGCGATGAGCAGTTCTTC. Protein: CASTQFWREGRDEQFF.

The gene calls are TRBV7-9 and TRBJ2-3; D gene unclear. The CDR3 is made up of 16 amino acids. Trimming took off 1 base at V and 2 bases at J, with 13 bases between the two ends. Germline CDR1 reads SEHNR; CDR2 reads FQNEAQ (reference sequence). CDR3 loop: CASSLGGGSTTDTQYF. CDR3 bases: TGTGCCAGCAGCTTAGGAGGTGGTTCGACCACAGATACGCAGTATTTT.

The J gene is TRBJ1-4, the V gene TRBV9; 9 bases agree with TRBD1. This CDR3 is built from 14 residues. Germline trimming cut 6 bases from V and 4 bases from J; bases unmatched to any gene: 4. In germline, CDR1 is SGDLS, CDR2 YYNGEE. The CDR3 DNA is TGTGCCAGCAACCCGGGACAGGGTAATGAAAAACTGTTTTTT. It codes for CASNPGQGNEKLFF.

CDR3: CASGTPLGLMNTEAFF. CDR3 coding DNA: TGCGCCAGCGGCACACCACTAGGACTTATGAACACTGAAGCTTTCTTT. The rearrangement joins TRBV23-1 to TRBJ1-1; D is undetermined. TRBV23-1 is noted as an ORF with a role that remains uncertain. There are 16 residues in the CDR3. V lost 8 bases, J lost 0 bases, and 19 bases lay in between.

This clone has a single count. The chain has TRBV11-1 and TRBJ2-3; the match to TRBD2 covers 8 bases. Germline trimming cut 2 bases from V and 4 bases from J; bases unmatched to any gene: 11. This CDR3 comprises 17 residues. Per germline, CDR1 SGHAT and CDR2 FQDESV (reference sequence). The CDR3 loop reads CASSLSGGGGIADTQYF. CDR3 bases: TGTGCCAGCAGCTTAAGCGGGGGAGGGGGGATCGCAGATACGCAGTATTTT.

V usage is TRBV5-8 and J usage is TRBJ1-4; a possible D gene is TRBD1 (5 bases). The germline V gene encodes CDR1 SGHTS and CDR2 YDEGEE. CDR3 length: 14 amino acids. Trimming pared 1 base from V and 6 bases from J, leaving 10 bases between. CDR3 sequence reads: CASSLRQGHEKLFF. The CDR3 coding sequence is TGTGCCAGCAGCTTGCGCCAGGGCCATGAAAAACTGTTTTTT.

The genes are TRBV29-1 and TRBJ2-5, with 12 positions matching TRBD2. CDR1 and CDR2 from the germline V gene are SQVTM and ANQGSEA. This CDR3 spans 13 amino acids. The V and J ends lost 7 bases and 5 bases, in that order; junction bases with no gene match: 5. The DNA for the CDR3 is TGCAGCGGCGCTAGCGGGAGGGAGGAGACCCAGTACTTC. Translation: CSGASGREETQYF.

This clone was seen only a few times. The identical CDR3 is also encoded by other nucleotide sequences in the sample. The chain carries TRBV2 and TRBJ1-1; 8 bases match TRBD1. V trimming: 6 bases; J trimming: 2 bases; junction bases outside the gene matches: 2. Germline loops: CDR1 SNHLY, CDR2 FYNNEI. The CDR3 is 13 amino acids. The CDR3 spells CASRGQANTEAFF. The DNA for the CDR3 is TGTGCCAGCAGGGGACAGGCTAACACTGAAGCTTTCTTT.

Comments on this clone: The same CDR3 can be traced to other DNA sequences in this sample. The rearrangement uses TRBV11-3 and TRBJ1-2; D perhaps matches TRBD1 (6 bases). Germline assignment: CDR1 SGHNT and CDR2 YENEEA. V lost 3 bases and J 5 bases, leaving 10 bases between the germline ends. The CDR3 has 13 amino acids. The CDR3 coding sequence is TGTGCCAGCAGCTTTGGGACATCGTATGGCTACACCTTC. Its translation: CASSFGTSYGYTF.

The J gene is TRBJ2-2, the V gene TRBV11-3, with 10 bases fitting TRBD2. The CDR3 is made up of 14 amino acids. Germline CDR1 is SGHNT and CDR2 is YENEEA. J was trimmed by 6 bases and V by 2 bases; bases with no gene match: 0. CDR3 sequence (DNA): TGTGCCAGCAGCTTACTAGCGGGAGCCGGGGAGCTGTTTTTT. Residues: CASSLLAGAGELFF.

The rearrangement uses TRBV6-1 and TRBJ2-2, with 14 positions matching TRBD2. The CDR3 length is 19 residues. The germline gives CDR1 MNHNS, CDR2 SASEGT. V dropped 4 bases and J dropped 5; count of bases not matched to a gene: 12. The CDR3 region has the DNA TGTGCCAGCAGTGCGGCCGGGACTAGCGGGAGTTTGAGTACCGGGGAGCTGTTTTTT. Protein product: CASSAAGTSGSLSTGELFF.

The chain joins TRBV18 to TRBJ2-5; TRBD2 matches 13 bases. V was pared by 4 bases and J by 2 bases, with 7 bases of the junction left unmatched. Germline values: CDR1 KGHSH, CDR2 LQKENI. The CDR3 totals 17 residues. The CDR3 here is CASSLWTSGSKQETQYF. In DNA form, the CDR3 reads TGTGCCAGCTCACTATGGACTAGCGGGAGTAAGCAAGAGACCCAGTACTTC. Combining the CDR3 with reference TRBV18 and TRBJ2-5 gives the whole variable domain NAGVMQNPRHLVRRRGQEARLRCSPMKGHSHVYWYRQLPEEGLKFMVYLQKENIIDESGMPKERFSAEFPKEGPSILRIQQVVRGDSAAYFCASSLWTSGSKQETQYFGPGTRLLVL.

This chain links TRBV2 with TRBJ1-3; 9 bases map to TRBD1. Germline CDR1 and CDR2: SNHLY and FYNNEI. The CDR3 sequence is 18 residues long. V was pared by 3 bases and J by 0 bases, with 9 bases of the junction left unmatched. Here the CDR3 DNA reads TGTGCCAGCAGTGAGTTAAGGACAGGGGTCTACTCTGGAAACACCATATATTTT. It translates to CASSELRTGVYSGNTIYF.

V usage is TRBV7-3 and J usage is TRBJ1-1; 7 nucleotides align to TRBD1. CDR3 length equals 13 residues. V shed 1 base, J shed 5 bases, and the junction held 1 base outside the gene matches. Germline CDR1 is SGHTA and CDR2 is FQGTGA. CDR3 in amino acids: CASSLRQGTEAFF. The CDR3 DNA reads TGTGCCAGCAGCTTAAGACAGGGAACTGAAGCTTTCTTT. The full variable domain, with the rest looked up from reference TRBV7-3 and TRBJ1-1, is GAGVSQTPSNKVTEKGKYVELRCDPISGHTALYWYRQSLGQGPEFLIYFQGTGAADDSGLPNDRFFAVRPEGSVSTLKIQRTERGDSAVYLCASSLRQGTEAFFGQGTRLTVV.

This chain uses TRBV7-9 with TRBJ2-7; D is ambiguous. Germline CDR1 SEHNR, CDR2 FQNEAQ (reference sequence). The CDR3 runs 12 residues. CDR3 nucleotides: TGTTCCAGCAGCTACAACCGTAGCGAGCAGTACGTC. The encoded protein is CSSSYNRSEQYV.

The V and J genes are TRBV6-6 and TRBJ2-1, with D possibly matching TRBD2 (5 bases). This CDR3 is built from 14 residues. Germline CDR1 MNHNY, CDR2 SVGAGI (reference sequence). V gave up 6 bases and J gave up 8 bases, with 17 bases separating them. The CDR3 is CASRNSLARDEQFF. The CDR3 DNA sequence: TGTGCCAGCAGGAACTCGCTCGCGAGGGATGAGCAGTTCTTC.

In DNA form, the CDR3 reads TGCAGTCGACTCGGGACAGGGCTCTCCTACGAGCAGTACGTC. Protein product: CSRLGTGLSYEQYV. V usage is TRBV29-1 and J usage is TRBJ2-7; 9 nucleotides line up with TRBD1. This CDR3 contains 14 residues. Looked up from germline, CDR1 is SQVTM and CDR2 is ANQGSEA.

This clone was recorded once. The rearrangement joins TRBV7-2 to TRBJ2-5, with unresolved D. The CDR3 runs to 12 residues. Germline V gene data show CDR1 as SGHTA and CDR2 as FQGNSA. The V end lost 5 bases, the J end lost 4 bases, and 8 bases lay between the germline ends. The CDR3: CASSITRETQYF. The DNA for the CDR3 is TGTGCCAGCAGCATAACACGAGAGACCCAGTACTTC.

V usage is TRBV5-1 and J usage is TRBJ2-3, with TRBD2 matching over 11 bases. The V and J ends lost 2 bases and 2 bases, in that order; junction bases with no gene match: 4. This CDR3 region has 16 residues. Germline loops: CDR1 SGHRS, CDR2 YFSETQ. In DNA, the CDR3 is TGCGCCAGCAGCTTAGCTAGCGGGAGGTCCACAGATACGCAGTATTTT. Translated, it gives CASSLASGRSTDTQYF.

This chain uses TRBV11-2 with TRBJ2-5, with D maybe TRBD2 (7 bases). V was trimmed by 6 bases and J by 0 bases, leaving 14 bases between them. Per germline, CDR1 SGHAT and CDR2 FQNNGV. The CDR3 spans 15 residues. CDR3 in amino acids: CASSTGRAYQETQYF. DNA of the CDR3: TGTGCCAGCAGTACAGGGAGGGCGTACCAAGAGACCCAGTACTTC.

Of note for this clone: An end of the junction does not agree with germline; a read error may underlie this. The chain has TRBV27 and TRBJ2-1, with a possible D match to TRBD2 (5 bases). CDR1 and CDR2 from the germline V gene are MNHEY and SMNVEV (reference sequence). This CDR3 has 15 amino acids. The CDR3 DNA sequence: TGTGCCAGCAGTTACGGGATTCCCTCCCACAATGAGCAGTTCTTC. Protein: CASSYGIPSHNEQFF.

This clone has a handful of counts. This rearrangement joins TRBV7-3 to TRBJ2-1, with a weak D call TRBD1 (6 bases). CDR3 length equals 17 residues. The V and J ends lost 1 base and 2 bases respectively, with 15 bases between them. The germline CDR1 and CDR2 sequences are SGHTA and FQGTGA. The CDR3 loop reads CASSLMSGTYPYNEQFF. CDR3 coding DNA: TGTGCCAGCAGCTTAATGTCCGGGACATACCCCTACAATGAGCAGTTCTTC.

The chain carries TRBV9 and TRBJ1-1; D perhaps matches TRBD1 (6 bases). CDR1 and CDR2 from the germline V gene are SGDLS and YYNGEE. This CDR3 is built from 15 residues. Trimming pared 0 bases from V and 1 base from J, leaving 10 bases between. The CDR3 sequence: CASSVAAGANTEAFF. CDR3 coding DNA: TGTGCCAGCAGCGTAGCGGCAGGGGCGAACACTGAAGCTTTCTTT.

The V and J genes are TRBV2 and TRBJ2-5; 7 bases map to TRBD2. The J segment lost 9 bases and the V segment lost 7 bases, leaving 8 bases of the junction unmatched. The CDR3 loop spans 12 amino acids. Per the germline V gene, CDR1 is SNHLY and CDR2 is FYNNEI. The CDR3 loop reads CASNLGEGAQYF. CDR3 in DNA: TGTGCCAGCAACCTGGGGGAGGGAGCCCAGTACTTC. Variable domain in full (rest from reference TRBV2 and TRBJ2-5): EPEVTQTPSHQVTQMGQEVILRCVPISNHLYFYWYRQILGQKVEFLVSFYNNEISEKSEIFDDQFSVERPDGSNFTLKIRSTKLEDSAMYFCASNLGEGAQYFGPGTRLLVL.

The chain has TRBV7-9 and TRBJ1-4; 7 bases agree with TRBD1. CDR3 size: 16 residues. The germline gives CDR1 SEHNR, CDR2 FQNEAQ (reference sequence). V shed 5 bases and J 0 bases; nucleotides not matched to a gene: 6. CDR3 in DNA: TGTGCCAGCAGCCAAGACAGGGCCGCAACTAATGAAAAACTGTTTTTT. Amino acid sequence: CASSQDRAATNEKLFF.

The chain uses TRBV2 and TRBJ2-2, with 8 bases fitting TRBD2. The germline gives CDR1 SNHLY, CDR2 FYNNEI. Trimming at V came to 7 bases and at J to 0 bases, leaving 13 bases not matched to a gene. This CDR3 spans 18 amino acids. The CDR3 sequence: CASTLGHLAGPNTGELFF. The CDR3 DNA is TGTGCCAGCACCCTTGGTCATTTAGCGGGACCGAACACCGGGGAGCTGTTTTTT.

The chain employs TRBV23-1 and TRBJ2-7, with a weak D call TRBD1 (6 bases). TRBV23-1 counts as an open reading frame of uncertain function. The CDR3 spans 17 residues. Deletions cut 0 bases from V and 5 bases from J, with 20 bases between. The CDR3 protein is CASSQSRAGGATDEQYF. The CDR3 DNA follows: TGCGCCAGCAGTCAATCGAGGGCTGGGGGCGCGACGGACGAGCAGTACTTC.